This T cell receptor beta chain appears in the sequencing data of a study of T cells after yellow fever vaccination. General observations from the study: The secondary response peaked faster, at day 5 versus 15, but was weaker. One caveat is that FACS-sorted repertoires could contain abundant clonotypes contaminating from the bulk population. Primary-vaccination clones mostly resurfaced post-booster (just under 98% CD4, approximately 90% CD8).

As concerns this clonotype: Antigen specificity is unknown.

V gave up 0 bases and J gave up 6 bases; unmatched junction bases: 4. The CDR3 consists of 16 residues. Germline V gives CDR1 SEHNR, CDR2 FQNEAQ (reference sequence). Conversion of TCR transcripts into cDNA relied on 5'RACE template switching, which added a universal primer site and UMIs. One entry per CDR3 protein results from TCRdb running MiXCR on the 5' RACE reads. This sample has 150,000 to 200,000 distinct CDR3 sequences, with 9.3% found just once. The chain employs TRBV7-9 and TRBJ1-4; TRBD1 aligns across 10 bases. This clonotype was sampled from a man between 18 and 29 years old who received the YFV17D yellow fever vaccine. Material: CD8+ T cells sorted from PBMCs, obtained 45 days after the yellow fever booster vaccination. The CDR3: CASSLAPDRGHEKLFF. CDR3 bases: TGTGCCAGCAGCTTAGCGCCCGACAGGGGGCATGAAAAACTGTTTTTT.